Listed here are 18 T cell receptor beta chains from one sample, sequenced in a study of blood T cell repertoires in COVID-19. Measured with immunoSEQ multiplex PCR; TCRdb has only the in-frame clones, and not every one. The profile shows over 120,000 clones, nearly 85% of them singletons. The specimen was peripheral blood. The receptor source for this set is a human donor in a cohort sampled during active COVID-19.

The chain uses TRBV4-2 and TRBJ1-4; a weak D match, TRBD1 (5 bases). The CDR3 has 16 amino acids. V lost 0 bases and J 7 bases, leaving 15 bases between the germline ends. Germline CDR1 and CDR2: LGHNA and YNFKEQ. CDR3 loop: CASSQDPGVLGEKLFF. In DNA, the CDR3 is TGTGCCAGCAGCCAAGATCCGGGGGTTCTGGGTGAAAAACTGTTTTTT.

This clone was seen just once. The chain combines TRBV7-2 with TRBJ1-4; TRBD1 is a possible D gene (5 bases). Between the trimmed V and J ends, which lost 1 base and 6 bases, there was a span of 15 bases. This CDR3 contains 16 residues. Germline V gene data show CDR1 as SGHTA and CDR2 as FQGNSA. The CDR3 spells CASSLGIGKGYEKLFF. The CDR3 DNA follows: TGTGCCAGCAGCTTAGGCATCGGAAAGGGGTATGAAAAACTGTTTTTT.

This rearrangement joins TRBV15 to TRBJ2-1; 7 nucleotides align to TRBD2. This CDR3 has 15 amino acids. The V and J ends lost 5 bases and 5 bases, in that order; junction bases with no gene match: 9. CDR1 and CDR2 (germline): LNHNV, YYDKDF (reference sequence). The chain's CDR3 is CATSLPGLQDNEQFF. The DNA for the CDR3 is TGTGCCACCAGCCTACCGGGACTACAAGACAATGAGCAGTTCTTC.

The chain joins TRBV29-1 to TRBJ2-1, with D hard to call. With 6 bases removed from V and 9 bases from J, the gap between germline ends came to 15 bases. Per germline, CDR1 SQVTM and CDR2 ANQGSEA. This CDR3 spans 12 amino acids. CDR3 sequence: CSVLPRSGEQFF. The CDR3, as DNA: TGCAGCGTCCTCCCTCGCTCGGGTGAGCAGTTCTTC.

The chain employs TRBV19 and TRBJ1-2; D call uncertain. This CDR3 is built from 14 residues. The germline gives CDR1 LNHDA, CDR2 SQIVND (reference sequence). The ends were cut back, 5 bases at V and 2 bases at J, with 12 bases in the middle. CDR3 nucleotide sequence: TGTGCCAGTAGTCCGCAAGCAATGAACTATGGCTACACCTTC. Protein: CASSPQAMNYGYTF.

The chain joins TRBV7-2 to TRBJ1-1; D may be TRBD1 (5 bases). Germline-derived CDR1 and CDR2 are SGHTA and FQGNSA. The CDR3 is 14 amino acids. Trimming stripped 3 bases from V and 7 bases from J, with 15 bases between. DNA for the CDR3: TGTGCCAGCAGCTTTGCAGGGCGGGATTTTGAAGCTTTCTTT. Protein: CASSFAGRDFEAFF.

J is TRBJ2-7 and V is TRBV6-1, with 8 bases lining up with TRBD1. The trim removed 2 bases at V and 9 bases at J, leaving 18 bases unmatched. Per the germline V gene, CDR1 is MNHNS and CDR2 is SASEGT. CDR3 length equals 17 residues. The CDR3 DNA reads TGTGCCAGCAGTGAATATTTATTCGCTGGACAGGGTGAGTGGCAGTACGTC. Its protein is CASSEYLFAGQGEWQYV.

The V call is TRBV27, the J call TRBJ2-1; TRBD2 matches 12 bases. V was clipped by 6 bases and J by 4 bases; unmatched bases: 4. The CDR3 length is 15 residues. Looked up from germline, CDR1 is MNHEY and CDR2 is SMNVEV (reference sequence). Here the CDR3 DNA reads TGTGCCAGCAGCCCGGGACTAGCGGGTTACAATGAGCAGTTCTTC. The encoded protein is CASSPGLAGYNEQFF.

In this sample, this clone turned up once. As DNA, the CDR3 is TGTGCCAGTAGTCCCAATCACCAAGAGACCCAGTACTTC. Amino acids: CASSPNHQETQYF. The chain couples TRBV19 to TRBJ2-5; D ambiguous. V lost 5 bases and J 0 bases, leaving 7 bases between the germline ends. Per germline, CDR1 LNHDA and CDR2 SQIVND (reference sequence). This CDR3 is built from 13 residues.

The chain joins TRBV5-1 to TRBJ1-2, with no clear D. Germline V gene sequence: CDR1 SGHRS, CDR2 YFSETQ. The CDR3 is made up of 14 amino acids. Trimming removed 2 bases from V and 0 bases from J, with 8 bases in between. CDR3 nucleotides: TGCGCCAGCAGCTTACAAACAGCTAACTATGGCTACACCTTC. Its translation is CASSLQTANYGYTF.

The rearrangement joins TRBV7-2 to TRBJ1-1, with a weak D call TRBD1 (5 bases). Per the germline V gene, CDR1 is SGHTA and CDR2 is FQGNSA. Trimming cost V 5 bases and J 2 bases, with 15 bases left between them. The CDR3 loop spans 15 amino acids. CDR3: CASSPRWGRNTEAFF. The CDR3 region has the DNA TGTGCCAGCAGCCCTCGATGGGGCAGAAACACTGAAGCTTTCTTT.

The chain carries TRBV7-9 and TRBJ1-5; D call uncertain. With 2 bases removed from V and 7 bases from J, the gap between germline ends came to 9 bases. The CDR3 extends over 13 amino acids. Germline V gene data show CDR1 as SEHNR and CDR2 as FQNEAQ (reference sequence). CDR3 sequence (DNA): TGTGCCAGCAGCTTACAGGCTAAGCAGCCCCAGCATTTT. Translation: CASSLQAKQPQHF.

The rearrangement links TRBV5-8 to TRBJ2-5; 8 nucleotides align to TRBD1. The CDR3 runs to 14 residues. J gave up 5 bases and V 7 bases, and 10 bases lay outside the gene matches. Germline-derived CDR1 and CDR2 are SGHTS and YDEGEE. CDR3 DNA: TGTGCCAGCCGAAACCCAGGGGGCAGGGAGACCCAGTACTTC. This codes for CASRNPGGRETQYF.

The genes are TRBV6-5 and TRBJ2-3; 10 positions match TRBD1. Germline trimming cut 4 bases from V and 0 bases from J; bases unmatched to any gene: 4. The V gene's germline CDR1 is MNHEY and CDR2 SVGAGI. The CDR3 covers 16 residues. The CDR3: CASSSGQGPSTDTQYF. The DNA of the CDR3 is TGTGCCAGCAGTTCGGGACAGGGGCCAAGCACAGATACGCAGTATTTT.

This chain uses TRBV7-8 with TRBJ1-3; 10 nucleotides agree with TRBD1. CDR1 is SGHVS and CDR2 is FQNEAQ in the germline V gene. The junction had 7 bases not matched to a gene; V was cut back by 5 bases and J by 0 bases. The CDR3 covers 17 residues. CDR3 residues: CASSLTGGKSSGNTIYF. CDR3 nucleotide sequence: TGTGCCAGCAGCCTGACAGGGGGCAAGAGCTCTGGAAACACCATATATTTT.

This chain links TRBV7-2 with TRBJ2-5, with D hard to call. CDR1 SGHTA and CDR2 FQGNSA come from the germline V gene. CDR3 length equals 15 residues. Trimming shortened V by 1 base and J by 5 bases, and 14 bases separated the two germline ends. The CDR3 reads CASSLVGTGGETQYF. For the CDR3, the DNA is TGTGCCAGCAGCTTAGTTGGCACGGGTGGGGAGACCCAGTACTTC.

CDR3 protein: CASSQGRNYGYTF. CDR3 DNA sequence: TGCGCCAGCAGCCAAGGTCGGAACTATGGCTACACCTTC. V and J are TRBV4-3 and TRBJ1-2; D is undetermined. Germline CDR1 reads LGHNA; CDR2 reads YSLEER. Deletions cut 1 base from V and 2 bases from J, with 5 bases between. This CDR3 is built from 13 residues.

This clone showed up just a few times. The V call is TRBV7-2, the J call TRBJ1-2, with D possibly matching TRBD1 (6 bases). There are 15 residues in the CDR3. Trimming cost V 1 base and J 4 bases, with 13 bases left between them. Germline-derived CDR1 and CDR2 are SGHTA and FQGNSA. CDR3 sequence reads: CASSLGGGQLYGYTF. CDR3 sequence (DNA): TGTGCCAGCAGCTTAGGGGGGGGGCAGCTCTATGGCTACACCTTC. Full variable domain (outside the CDR3, taken from reference TRBV7-2 and TRBJ1-2): GAGVSQSPSNKVTEKGKDVELRCDPISGHTALYWYRQSLGQGLEFLIYFQGNSAPDKSGLPSDRFSAERTGGSVSTLTIQRTQQEDSAVYLCASSLGGGQLYGYTFGSGTRLTVV.